This T cell receptor beta chain was observed in a study of T cell changes during pregnancy in multiple sclerosis. This CDR3 contains 11 residues. The germline CDR1 and CDR2 sequences are WNHNN and SYGVQD (reference sequence). Between the trimmed V and J ends, which lost 3 bases and 10 bases, there was a span of 7 bases. Data came from immunoSEQ multiplex PCR; TCRdb stores just in-frame clones and leaves some out. The sample lists 85,000 to 100,000 clones, under 95% occurring once. The receptor's source is a female donor with multiple sclerosis, enrolled in a pregnancy study. This specimen was peripheral blood, taken after pregnancy. The V and J genes are TRBV10-1 and TRBJ2-1; perhaps TRBD1 as D (5 bases). In nucleotides, the CDR3 is TGCGCCAGCAGTGATGGGGCGGAGCAGTTCTTC. It is translated as CASSDGAEQFF.